A single TCR beta chain is shown here with its context. Its antigen is unknown. CDR1 and CDR2 from the germline V gene are SQVTM and ANQGSEA. The CDR3 is 13 amino acids. Together with a sample-barcoded 5' primer, a J-beta primer mix was included in a second PCR lasting roughly 6 to 12 cycles. TCRdb passed the 5' RACE reads through MiXCR, listing each CDR3 protein once. The sample yields 1.5 million to 2 million distinct CDR3 sequences, roughly 28% seen once. The record originates from a study of blood T cells in healthy people across ages. Study observations and caveats: PBMCs that were unsorted prevented a conclusive naive versus antigen-experienced comparison.

J is TRBJ1-1 and V is TRBV29-1; D is ambiguous. The specimen was blood. This clonotype was obtained from a woman in her 30s in good health. CDR3 loop: CSGLNRPYTEAFF. As DNA, the CDR3 is TGCAGTGGCTTGAATAGGCCCTACACTGAAGCTTTCTTT.